This TCR beta chain was sequenced during a study of identifying expanded T cells in peripheral blood. Points from the study as a whole: Clone count variance between roughly two-week samples rose with total template count. About 1.2 clones differed between technical replicates, versus around 15 and 18 over time.

During the collection period, no donor immune events like infections were recorded. This clone was picked up a small number of times. Its antigen is not identified. The germline CDR1 and CDR2 sequences are LNHDA and SQIVND (reference sequence). The V and J ends lost 3 bases and 12 bases respectively, with 12 bases between them. This CDR3 has 13 residues. Sequencing used immunoSEQ multiplex PCR; TCRdb keeps in-frame clones, though not all of them. The sample has around 75,000 clones, roughly 88% seen once. The rearrangement joins TRBV19 to TRBJ1-6; D unclear. This TCR was recovered from a person aged 18 to 70 in good health. Sequencing was carried out using blood. CDR3 coding DNA: TGTGCCAGTAGTATGAACCATGAGGAACCCCTCCACTTT. Encoded protein: CASSMNHEEPLHF.